The 17 T cell receptor beta chains presented below share a single source sample, sequenced in a study of blood T cell repertoires in COVID-19. The data were produced by immunoSEQ multiplex PCR, yet TCRdb's version contains in-frame clones alone and is incomplete. The sample consists of 30,000 to 40,000 clones, roughly nine tenths of them appearing once. Sequences were obtained from peripheral blood. The receptor source for this set is a man in his 70s with active COVID-19.

V gene TRBV6-2 or TRBV6-3 combines with J gene TRBJ1-2; unclear D gene. Per the germline V gene, CDR1 is MNHEY and CDR2 is SVGEGT. V dropped 6 bases and J dropped 7 bases, with 27 bases sitting between them. The CDR3 sequence is 17 residues long. CDR3 in DNA: TGTGCCAGCAGCTCCGTTCCGGGATTGCGGGCAGGTGGTGGCTACACCTTC. It codes for CASSSVPGLRAGGGYTF.

CDR3 bases: TGTGCCTGGAGTTCCGGACAGGGTAATGAAAAACTGTTTTTT. Translation gives CAWSSGQGNEKLFF. This chain joins TRBV30 and TRBJ1-4, with TRBD1 matching 8 bases. J gave up 4 bases and V 2 bases, and 3 bases lay outside the gene matches. Germline V gene data show CDR1 as GTSNPN and CDR2 as SVGIG (reference sequence). CDR3 length equals 14 residues.

V and J are TRBV24-1 and TRBJ2-7; 9 positions match TRBD1. CDR3 size: 13 residues. With 4 bases clipped from V and 9 bases from J, the junction kept 6 bases outside the gene matches. Germline V CDR1 and CDR2: KGHDR, SFDVKD. The CDR3 coding sequence is TGTGCCACCAGTGAGGGACAGGGTAAAGGGCAGTACTTC. Amino acids: CATSEGQGKGQYF.

The J gene is TRBJ2-3, the V gene TRBV18; TRBD2 might be the D (6 bases). This CDR3 comprises 13 residues. Per germline, CDR1 KGHSH and CDR2 LQKENI. V lost 2 bases and J 3 bases, leaving 6 bases between the germline ends. The CDR3 nucleotides are TGTGCCAGCTCACCAAGCGGGACAGATACGCAGTATTTT. Its protein product is CASSPSGTDTQYF.

In its sample, this clone was seen a few times. The J gene is TRBJ2-3, the V gene TRBV30; 11 nucleotides agree with TRBD2. This CDR3 is 16 amino acids long. V gave up 3 bases and J gave up 3 bases; unmatched junction bases: 8. CDR1 and CDR2 from the germline V gene are GTSNPN and SVGIG (reference sequence). The CDR3 loop is CAWRGGPSGRTDTQYF. The CDR3 region has the DNA TGTGCCTGGAGGGGGGGGCCTAGCGGGAGGACAGATACGCAGTATTTT.

V usage is TRBV27 and J usage is TRBJ2-3; possibly TRBD1 for D (5 bases). This CDR3 region has 16 residues. CDR1 MNHEY and CDR2 SMNVEV come from the germline V gene (reference sequence). V was pared by 4 bases and J by 4 bases, with 18 bases between. CDR3 sequence: CASSSLKGASADTQYF. In DNA, the CDR3 is TGTGCCAGCAGTTCGCTAAAAGGGGCGTCCGCAGATACGCAGTATTTT.

The chain employs TRBV6-2 or TRBV6-3 and TRBJ2-3, with 8 bases that match TRBD1. CDR3 length: 14 residues. The junction had 6 bases not matched to a gene; V was cut back by 6 bases and J by 4 bases. In germline, CDR1 is MNHEY, CDR2 SVGEGT. CDR3 in amino acids: CASRPQGAADTQYF. The DNA for the CDR3 is TGTGCCAGCAGGCCTCAGGGGGCAGCAGATACGCAGTATTTT.

As to this clone: The junction does not match germline at one end; this may be a read error. The chain joins TRBV3-1 (or the pseudogene TRBV3-2) to TRBJ2-7; TRBD2 matches 11 bases. The CDR3 runs 15 residues. Germline assignment: CDR1 LGHDT and CDR2 YNNKEL (reference sequence). The CDR3 loop reads CASRLTSGRSSEQYF. CDR3 sequence (DNA): TGTGCCAGCAGGCTCACTAGCGGGAGATCCTCCGAGCAGTACTTC.

This chain links TRBV6-5 with TRBJ2-2; 13 nucleotides align to TRBD2. The CDR3 runs 15 residues. CDR1 is MNHEY and CDR2 is SVGAGI in the germline V gene. V was pared by 6 bases and J by 5 bases, with 3 bases of the junction left unmatched. Here the CDR3 reads CASRGGLAGTGELFF. CDR3 DNA sequence: TGTGCCAGCAGGGGGGGACTAGCGGGAACCGGGGAGCTGTTTTTT.

This clone was counted a single time. The V and J genes are TRBV15 and TRBJ1-1; 7 nucleotides align to TRBD1. CDR1 and CDR2 from the germline V gene are LNHNV and YYDKDF (reference sequence). The CDR3 extends over 14 amino acids. Trimming cost V 0 bases and J 3 bases; bases outside gene matches: 1. The CDR3 protein is CATSRDRGYTEAFF. Here the CDR3 DNA reads TGTGCCACCAGCAGAGACAGGGGGTACACTGAAGCTTTCTTT.

In this sample, this clone turned up once. The chain employs TRBV5-5 and TRBJ2-2; perhaps TRBD2 as D (5 bases). Trimming shortened V by 4 bases and J by 4 bases, and 17 bases separated the two germline ends. CDR1 SGHKS and CDR2 YYEKEE come from the germline V gene (reference sequence). The CDR3 has 16 amino acids. As DNA, the CDR3 is TGTGCCAGCAGCGGGTCGTACGGGGTCGGCACCGGGGAGCTGTTTTTT. Protein sequence: CASSGSYGVGTGELFF.

DNA for the CDR3: TGTGCCAGCAGCCCCCGGACACGATCCTACGAGCAGTACTTC. Translating it yields CASSPRTRSYEQYF. The V and J genes are TRBV3-1 (or the pseudogene TRBV3-2) and TRBJ2-7; tentative D call: TRBD1 (5 bases). The CDR3 sequence is 14 residues long. CDR1 and CDR2 from the germline V gene are LGHDT and YNNKEL (reference sequence). V lost 4 bases to trimming and J lost 1 base, with 11 bases between them.

J is TRBJ2-7 and V is TRBV3-1 (or the pseudogene TRBV3-2); 11 bases are a match to TRBD2. Trimming took 0 bases from V and 6 from J; bases not matched to a gene: 10. CDR1 is LGHDT, CDR2 YNNKEL, per germline (reference sequence). This CDR3 region has 17 residues. CDR3: CASSQDWPSGRKSEQYF. CDR3 in DNA: TGTGCCAGCAGCCAAGATTGGCCTAGCGGGAGGAAGAGCGAGCAGTACTTC.

The gene calls are TRBV5-1 and TRBJ1-4; D not certain. CDR3 length: 13 amino acids. Trimming removed 4 bases at V and 0 bases at J, with 4 bases between. Germline V lookup: CDR1 SGHRS, CDR2 YFSETQ. CDR3 in amino acids: CASSPATNEKLFF. The CDR3 nucleotides read TGCGCCAGCAGCCCCGCAACTAATGAAAAACTGTTTTTT.

The gene calls are TRBV12-5 and TRBJ2-3; 14 bases align to TRBD2. CDR3 size: 18 residues. V trimming: 1 base; J trimming: 1 base; junction bases outside the gene matches: 4. CDR1 is LGHNT, CDR2 FRNRAP, per germline. In DNA, the CDR3 is TGTGCTAGTGGTTTGGGGACTAGCGGGAGGAGCGGCACAGATACGCAGTATTTT. It specifies CASGLGTSGRSGTDTQYF.

The CDR3 DNA follows: TGTGCCAGCAGCTTAGTTGGGACAGTTAATGAAAAACTGTTTTTT. This encodes CASSLVGTVNEKLFF. V usage is TRBV9 and J usage is TRBJ1-4; 7 positions agree with TRBD1. The CDR3 is 15 amino acids. V shed 4 bases, J shed 4 bases, and the junction held 7 bases outside the gene matches. Germline V gene lookup returns CDR1 SGDLS and CDR2 YYNGEE.

V and J are TRBV10-3 and TRBJ2-1; TRBD1 agrees at 9 bases. The CDR3 runs 16 residues. J lost 7 bases, V lost 2 bases, and 9 bases had no gene match. Germline V gene data show CDR1 as ENHRY and CDR2 as SYGVKD. The CDR3 DNA is TGTGCCATCAGTGAGCCCAACAGGGGGCGAATGAATGAGCAGTTCTTC. Its protein is CAISEPNRGRMNEQFF.